The rows below give T cell receptor beta chains drawn from one sample of a study of long-term antiretroviral therapy in people with HIV. Libraries were prepared by immunoSEQ multiplex PCR; TCRdb keeps only in-frame clonotypes and omits some of them. The table lists some 28,000 clones, 70% to 90% of them singletons, with around 4.7% in the top ten. The sample in question was unsorted PBMCs, obtained 0.8 years after starting antiretroviral therapy. The receptors stem from a woman aged 25 to 45 with HIV. Both conserved end residues are part of each CDR3. Size is omitted from some rows. Given values are once, few, many or a class for expanded clones.

j_call clone_size v_call cdr3_aa
TRBJ1-1 . TRBV5-6 CASSLDSGTNTEAFF
TRBJ2-1 . TRBV7-3 CASSPTGGGNEQFF
TRBJ1-5 . TRBV19 CASSTGGAKSQPQHF
TRBJ2-2 . TRBV10-3 CAISKDRTDTGELFF
TRBJ2-5 . TRBV2 CASSARSGGETQYF
TRBJ1-2 . TRBV6-1 CASSEARRMTVYGYTF
TRBJ1-1 . TRBV30 CAWSLLANTEAFF
TRBJ1-4 . TRBV6-1 CASSDNSGTNEKLFF
TRBJ2-7 . TRBV4-2 CASSQWNDRGGYEQYF
TRBJ1-2 . TRBV6-1 CASSKTAVYGYTF
TRBJ2-1 . TRBV6-5 CASRETSGYFNEQFF
TRBJ2-3 . TRBV18 CASSQHRGTDTQYF
TRBJ2-5 . TRBV2 CATLTYRGLAGDETQYF
TRBJ1-6 few TRBV27 CASSYGDSPSPLHF
TRBJ2-2 . TRBV4-1 CASRRSGTSGGSTGELFF
TRBJ2-2 . TRBV30 CAWSVIRGSGELFF
TRBJ2-3 . TRBV2 CASILAGGRTDTQYF
TRBJ2-3 once TRBV5-1 CASREGSTDTQYF
TRBJ1-3 . TRBV5-1 CASSLATGGLGGNTIYF
TRBJ1-1 few TRBV7-9 CASATGRNTEAFF
TRBJ2-1 . TRBV13 CASSLGGSLDNEQFF
TRBJ1-2 few TRBV15 CATSRPGQEPFSYTF
TRBJ1-3 . TRBV21-1 CASSEPWLRNTIYF
TRBJ2-7 . TRBV10-3 CAISEGQGTGEQYF
TRBJ1-6 . TRBV30 CAWSLEGTWRFPNSPLHF
TRBJ1-1 . TRBV4-2 CASSQANSGTGNTEAFF
TRBJ2-1 . TRBV10-3 CAISPGGSYNEQFF
TRBJ1-3 . TRBV30 CAWRTAGNAGNTIYF
TRBJ2-1 . TRBV5-4 CASSFTSGGASSYNEQFF
TRBJ2-7 . TRBV11-2 CASSLEVGEQYF
TRBJ1-1 . TRBV6-1 CASQDRAGNTEAFF
TRBJ2-3 . TRBV5-1 CASSSGWTDTQYF
TRBJ1-1 . TRBV30 CAWSEEIPPRRETEAFF
TRBJ2-7 . TRBV14 CASSLHRDAPVGEQYF
TRBJ2-6 . TRBV5-5 CASSVTGTSGGSGANVLTF
TRBJ2-6 . TRBV5-1 CASSLVKYLDRGGSGANVLTF
TRBJ1-4 . TRBV9 CASSVGGGFGGTNEKLFF
TRBJ2-3 . TRBV5-4 CASSFTGIDTQYF
TRBJ1-1 . TRBV19 CASKGGGTGEAFF
TRBJ2-3 . TRBV9 CASSEQGFSTDTQYF
TRBJ1-2 . TRBV15 CATSRGDYGYTF
TRBJ1-4 . TRBV5-8 CASSPGQATNEKLFF
TRBJ1-4 . TRBV6-5 CASSLTRTNEKLFF